The clone carrying this TCR beta chain was observed a few times. This sample is part of a study of cytomegalovirus exposure and HLA in healthy donors. 13 Jbeta primers and 60 Vbeta primers were used for the PCR. This table comes from immunoSEQ multiplex PCR, and its TCRdb copy is limited to in-frame clones, with some not included. Seen here are under 100,000 clones, 79% observed once, and the top ten hold more than 2%. This TCR came from a man aged 30-40 years in good health and CMV-seronegative. The sample consisted of PBMCs.

The CDR3, as DNA: TGCGCCAGCAGCCAAGTAGTGAACACTGAAGCTTTCTTT. Its translation is CASSQVVNTEAFF. The rearrangement joins TRBV4-1 to TRBJ1-1; D uncertain. Trimming shortened V by 1 base and J by 0 bases, and 3 bases separated the two germline ends. The CDR3 length is 13 residues. The germline V gene has CDR1 MGHRA and CDR2 YSYEKL.